The following is a T cell receptor beta chain sequence with its context. Using immunoSEQ multiplex PCR, the repertoire was profiled, and TCRdb retains in-frame clones only, with some absent. The sample contains 150,000 to 190,000 clones, 90% of which appear only once. The data belong to a study of T cell responses to AZD1222 COVID-19 vaccine. Study context: Timing groups of about 4 and about 12 weeks for second doses were pooled.

The receptor's source is an adult in good health. The source material was peripheral blood, sampled on day 0 of AZD1222 vaccination.

For the CDR3, the DNA is TGTGCCAGTAGTACGGACAGGGAAAATCAGCCCCAGCATTTT. Amino acids: CASSTDRENQPQHF. V is TRBV19 and J is TRBJ1-5; 8 bases map to TRBD1. With V trimmed by 4 bases and J by 4 bases, 3 bases remained unmatched. This CDR3 is built from 14 residues. The germline CDR1 and CDR2 sequences are LNHDA and SQIVND (reference sequence).